A single sample is the source of the 8 T cell receptor beta chains below, sequenced in a study of cytomegalovirus exposure and HLA in healthy donors (dated by TCRdb to about 2017). Library preparation employed the immunoSEQ multiplex PCR assay. A mixture of 60 forward primers for TCR Vbeta segments and 13 reverse primers for TCR Jbeta segments was used in the multiplex PCR. TCRdb provides this immuneACCESS table in a form limited to in-frame rearrangements. Some clones are lacking; in checked studies, under half of them reflect an unresolved V gene, and why the rest are absent is not known. For this sample there are 120,000 to 150,000 clones; 60% to 85% appear just once. Over 2.5% of the sample is held by the ten biggest clonotypes. Sequenced input: PBMCs. These receptors were collected from a male donor in good health and CMV-seronegative.

J is TRBJ2-1 and V is TRBV6-5; perhaps TRBD1 as D (5 bases). Germline CDR1 reads MNHEY; CDR2 reads SVGAGI. The CDR3 length is 15 residues. V lost 0 bases, J lost 6 bases, and 12 bases lay in between. The CDR3 DNA reads TGTGCCAGCAGTTACTCAGCAGGGTGGCGCAATGAGCAGTTCTTC. The encoded protein is CASSYSAGWRNEQFF.

J is TRBJ2-7 and V is TRBV10-3; possible D gene TRBD1, 5 bases. V lost 6 bases and J lost 5, with 8 bases in between. The CDR3 contains 11 residues. Germline V gives CDR1 ENHRY, CDR2 SYGVKD. CDR3 DNA sequence: TGTGCCATCAGAGGGGAACACGAGCAGTACTTC. It codes for CAIRGEHEQYF.

This chain connects TRBV6-1 to TRBJ1-1, with a possible D match to TRBD1 (5 bases). CDR1 is MNHNS, CDR2 SASEGT, per germline. The V and J ends lost 2 bases and 6 bases respectively, with 16 bases between them. The length of the CDR3 is 15 residues. The CDR3 here is CASSEPLDMLPEAFF. The CDR3 DNA follows: TGTGCCAGCAGTGAACCTTTGGACATGCTCCCTGAAGCTTTCTTT.

This clone was picked up a small number of times. The genes are TRBV19 and TRBJ1-1; 8 positions agree with TRBD1. This CDR3 comprises 13 residues. CDR1 and CDR2 (germline): LNHDA, SQIVND (reference sequence). The trim removed 4 bases at V and 4 bases at J, leaving 2 bases unmatched. The CDR3 region is CASSTQGATEAFF. The DNA of the CDR3 is TGTGCCAGTAGTACCCAGGGGGCCACTGAAGCTTTCTTT.

This clone appeared a few times. The chain combines TRBV29-1 with TRBJ1-1, with D possibly TRBD1 on 5 matching bases. Germline CDR1 reads SQVTM; CDR2 reads ANQGSEA. This CDR3 spans 12 amino acids. The ends were cut back, 6 bases at V and 1 base at J, with 9 bases in the middle. CDR3 in amino acids: CSVLTGNTEAFF. DNA for the CDR3: TGCAGCGTCCTCACAGGGAACACTGAAGCTTTCTTT. Based on the CDR3 plus reference TRBV29-1 and TRBJ1-1, the full variable domain is SAVISQKPSRDICQRGTSLTIQCQVDSQVTMMFWYRQQPGQSLTLIATANQGSEATYESGFVIDKFPISRPNLTFSTLTVSNMSPEDSSIYLCSVLTGNTEAFFGQGTRLTVV.

The chain employs TRBV15 and TRBJ1-2, with TRBD1 identical over 7 bases. Germline loops: CDR1 LNHNV, CDR2 YYDKDF (reference sequence). The CDR3 is 15 amino acids. Trimming at V came to 1 base and at J to 4 bases, leaving 6 bases not matched to a gene. The CDR3 DNA sequence: TGTGCCACCAGCAGAGTTCAGGGGGTATCCTATGGCTACACCTTC. Amino acid sequence: CATSRVQGVSYGYTF.

The chain uses TRBV19 and TRBJ1-1; tentatively, D is TRBD1 (6 bases). This CDR3 has 17 residues. Germline assignment: CDR1 LNHDA and CDR2 SQIVND (reference sequence). The V end was cut by 1 base, the J end by 1 base, with 16 bases between. The CDR3 sequence is CASSIGRGETGNTEAFF. In DNA form, the CDR3 reads TGTGCCAGTAGTATAGGCCGGGGAGAGACAGGGAACACTGAAGCTTTCTTT.

CDR3 loop: CASQPWGSKGYEQYF. The CDR3 coding sequence is TGTGCCAGCCAACCATGGGGCTCCAAGGGTTACGAGCAGTACTTC. The V and J genes are TRBV11-2 and TRBJ2-7; tentatively, D is TRBD1 (5 bases). This CDR3 region has 15 residues. V was trimmed by 8 bases and J by 4 bases, leaving 21 bases between them. Germline V gives CDR1 SGHAT, CDR2 FQNNGV.